A selection of T cell receptor beta chains follows, all from one sample in a study of CXCR3-negative and CXCR3-positive naive CD8 T cells. TCRdb reprocessed the 5' RACE reads and reports one entry per CDR3 protein, with no DNA. Its listing shows about 150,000 distinct CDR3 sequences. Sequencing input: naive CXCR3+ CD8+ T cells from blood. Every receptor here comes from a human donor in good health. Some clones in this sample may be carry-over from other donors' samples. Each CDR3 is given with its conserved first and last residue.

j_gene,v_gene,CDR3aa
TRBJ2-7,TRBV4-3,CASSQDVSSSFYEQYF
TRBJ2-5,TRBV29-1,CSVEDIGVDLIF
TRBJ2-1,TRBV3-1,CASSPNPDQSYNEQFF
TRBJ2-7,TRBV5-1,CASSLGTSQTYEQYF
TRBJ2-5,TRBV28,CASSVTPALQETQYF
TRBJ2-1,TRBV6-2/TRBV6-3,CASSSKAGFSYNEQFF
TRBJ1-1,TRBV6-5,CASSYGTGTLNTEAFF
TRBJ1-1,TRBV5-1,CASSLGDTEAFF
TRBJ2-1,TRBV5-1,CASSYTGGAEQFF
TRBJ2-1,TRBV27,CASFPAGSYNEQFF
TRBJ1-2,TRBV27,CASSVTVRDYGYTF
TRBJ2-7,TRBV29-1,CSVPGTGVEQYF
TRBJ2-1,TRBV28,CASSEPGTGYNEQFF
TRBJ2-1,TRBV19,CASSRTGGQYNEQFF
TRBJ2-1,TRBV5-1,CASSLGLAGNWKSSYNEQFF
TRBJ2-7,TRBV19,CASSISAGEGYYEQYF
TRBJ2-7,TRBV14,CASSPGHDYEQYF
TRBJ1-1,TRBV29-1,CSVDEMGAEAFF
TRBJ2-2,TRBV28,CASSQTGRTGELFF
TRBJ2-2,TRBV15,CATSRDWLDNGELFF
TRBJ2-7,TRBV7-9,CASSQVLGEQYF